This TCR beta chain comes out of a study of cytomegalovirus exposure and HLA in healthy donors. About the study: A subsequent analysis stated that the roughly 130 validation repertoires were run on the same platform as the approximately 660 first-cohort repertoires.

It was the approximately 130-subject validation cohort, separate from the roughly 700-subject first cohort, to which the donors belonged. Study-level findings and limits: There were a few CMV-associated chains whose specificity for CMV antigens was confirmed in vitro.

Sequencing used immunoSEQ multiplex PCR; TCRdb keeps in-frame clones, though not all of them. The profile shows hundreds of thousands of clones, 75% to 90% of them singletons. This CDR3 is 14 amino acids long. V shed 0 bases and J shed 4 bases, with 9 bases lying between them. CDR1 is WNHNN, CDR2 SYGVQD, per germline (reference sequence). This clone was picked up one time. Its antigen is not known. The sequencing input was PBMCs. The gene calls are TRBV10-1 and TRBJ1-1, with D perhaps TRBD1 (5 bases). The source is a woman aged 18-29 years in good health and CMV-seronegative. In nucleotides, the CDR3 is TGCGCCAGCAGTGAGTCCAGGGAGGGCACTGAAGCTTTCTTT. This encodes CASSESREGTEAFF.